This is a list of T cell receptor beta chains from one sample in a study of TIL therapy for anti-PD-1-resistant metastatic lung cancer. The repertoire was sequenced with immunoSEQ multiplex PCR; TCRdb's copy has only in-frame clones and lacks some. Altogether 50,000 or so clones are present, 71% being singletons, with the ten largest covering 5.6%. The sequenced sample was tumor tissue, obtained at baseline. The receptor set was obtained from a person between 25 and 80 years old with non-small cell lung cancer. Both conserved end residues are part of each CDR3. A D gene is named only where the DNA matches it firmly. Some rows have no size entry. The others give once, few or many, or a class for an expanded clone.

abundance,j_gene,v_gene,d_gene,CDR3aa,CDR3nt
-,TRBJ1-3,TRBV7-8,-,CASSFGGMRSGNTIYF,TGTGCCAGCAGCTTCGGGGGAATGAGGTCTGGAAACACCATATATTTT
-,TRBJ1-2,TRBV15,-,CATSRDLAADLNYGYTF,TGTGCCACCAGCAGAGATTTGGCAGCCGACCTTAACTATGGCTACACCTTC
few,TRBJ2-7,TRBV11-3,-,CASSLGSELRHEQYF,TGTGCCAGCAGCTTAGGGTCCGAACTTCGCCACGAGCAGTACTTC
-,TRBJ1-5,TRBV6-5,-,CASSYLHLNSNQPQHF,TGTGCCAGCAGTTACCTACACCTAAATTCAAATCAGCCCCAGCATTTT
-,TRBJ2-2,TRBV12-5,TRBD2,CASGWTSGGANTGELFF,TGTGCTAGTGGATGGACTAGCGGGGGGGCGAACACCGGGGAGCTGTTTTTT
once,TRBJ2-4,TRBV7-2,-,CASSLDLAKNIQYF,TGTGCCAGCAGCCTGGACTTAGCCAAAAACATTCAGTACTTC
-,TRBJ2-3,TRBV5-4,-,CASSLGGVDTQYF,TGTGCCAGCAGCTTGGGGGGTGTAGATACGCAGTATTTT
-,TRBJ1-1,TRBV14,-,CASSTSPLPGTEAFF,TGTGCCAGCAGCACCAGCCCACTCCCAGGTACTGAAGCTTTCTTT
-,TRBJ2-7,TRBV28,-,CATYEGGGISYEQYF,TGTGCCACCTACGAGGGGGGCGGCATTTCCTACGAGCAGTACTTC
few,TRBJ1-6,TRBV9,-,CASSLAGISPLHF,TGTGCCAGCAGCCTGGCAGGGATTTCACCCCTCCACTTT
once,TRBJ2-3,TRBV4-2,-,CASSQDPMGGGLDTQYF,TGTGCCAGCAGCCAAGATCCAATGGGGGGCGGTTTAGATACGCAGTATTTT
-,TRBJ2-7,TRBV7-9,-,CASSLGGLDEQYF,TGTGCCAGCAGCTTGGGGGGTCTCGACGAGCAGTACTTC
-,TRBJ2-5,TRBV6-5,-,CASSSVGYQETQYF,TGTGCCAGCAGTTCCGTAGGTTACCAAGAGACCCAGTACTTC
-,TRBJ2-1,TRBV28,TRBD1,CASSLPGQGAGNEQFF,TGTGCCAGCAGTTTACCGGGACAGGGGGCAGGTAATGAGCAGTTCTTC
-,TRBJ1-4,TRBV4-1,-,CASSGGVNEKLFF,TGCGCCAGCAGCGGGGGAGTTAATGAAAAACTGTTTTTT
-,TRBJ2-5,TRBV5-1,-,CASSLGQGGGETQYF,TGCGCCAGCAGCTTGGGACAGGGAGGGGGAGAGACCCAGTACTTC
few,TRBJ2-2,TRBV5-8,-,CASSLEPGRVNTGELFF,TGTGCCAGCAGCTTGGAGCCTGGCAGGGTGAACACCGGGGAGCTGTTTTTT
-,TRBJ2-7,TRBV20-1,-,CSGGGRKYF,TGCAGTGGGGGGGGCCGTAAGTACTTC
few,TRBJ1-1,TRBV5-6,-,CASSSSGYMNTEAFF,TGTGCCAGCAGCTCGTCGGGGTACATGAACACTGAAGCTTTCTTT
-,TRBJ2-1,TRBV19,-,CAWYNEQFF,TGTGCCTGGTACAATGAGCAGTTCTTC
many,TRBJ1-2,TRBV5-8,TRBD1,CASSQDRPGRGYTF,TGTGCCAGCAGCCAGGACAGGCCTGGGCGAGGCTACACCTTC
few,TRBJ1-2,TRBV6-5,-,CASSVHLFDYGYTF,TGTGCCAGCAGCGTCCACCTGTTTGACTATGGCTACACCTTC
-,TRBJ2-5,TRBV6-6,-,CASTQSGPETQYF,TGTGCCAGCACACAATCCGGGCCAGAGACCCAGTACTTC
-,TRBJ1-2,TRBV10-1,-,CARPKDGANYGYTF,TGCGCCAGGCCAAAGGACGGAGCTAACTATGGCTACACCTTC
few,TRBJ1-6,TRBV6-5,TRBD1,CASSPGQGLNSPLHF,TGTGCCAGCAGTCCGGGACAGGGGCTTAATTCACCCCTCCACTTT
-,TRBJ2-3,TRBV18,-,CASSPSSAADTQYF,TGTGCCAGCTCACCCAGTTCAGCAGCAGATACGCAGTATTTT
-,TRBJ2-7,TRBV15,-,CATSRDLGSEQYF,TGTGCCACCAGCAGAGATCTGGGGAGCGAGCAGTACTTC
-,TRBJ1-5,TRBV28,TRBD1,CASRRGQGYDQPQHF,TGTGCCAGCAGAAGGGGGCAGGGGTACGATCAGCCCCAGCATTTT
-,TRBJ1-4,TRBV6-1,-,CASSEAWAGEKLFF,TGTGCCAGCAGTGAAGCATGGGCTGGTGAAAAACTGTTTTTT
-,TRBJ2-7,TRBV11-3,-,CASSGANSYEQYF,TGTGCCAGCAGTGGGGCCAACTCCTACGAGCAGTACTTC
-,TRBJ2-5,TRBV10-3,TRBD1,CAISAAPPRQGETQYF,TGTGCCATCAGCGCCGCGCCCCCCCGACAGGGAGAGACCCAGTACTTC
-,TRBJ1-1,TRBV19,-,CASSIVQVNTEAFF,TGTGCCAGTAGTATAGTCCAGGTGAACACTGAAGCTTTCTTT
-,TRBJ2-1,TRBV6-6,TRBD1,CASRPPGQGAYEQFF,TGTGCCAGCAGACCCCCGGGACAGGGGGCCTATGAGCAGTTCTTC
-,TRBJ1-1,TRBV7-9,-,CASSLARVNTEAFF,TGTGCCAGCAGCTTAGCTAGGGTGAACACTGAAGCTTTCTTT
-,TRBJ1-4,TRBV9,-,CASSPRAYNEKLFF,TGTGCCAGCAGCCCTCGGGCCTATAATGAAAAACTGTTTTTT
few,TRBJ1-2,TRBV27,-,CASSSYYGYTF,TGTGCCAGCAGTTCCTACTATGGCTACACCTTC
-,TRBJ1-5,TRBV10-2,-,CASSESAGPQHF,TGCGCCAGCAGTGAGTCAGCAGGGCCCCAGCATTTT
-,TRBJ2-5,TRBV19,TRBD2,CASSKGLGRETQYF,TGTGCCAGTAGTAAGGGACTAGGCAGAGAGACCCAGTACTTC
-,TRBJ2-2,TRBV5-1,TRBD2,CASSLRLAGGRNTGELFF,TGCGCCAGCAGCTTGAGGCTAGCGGGGGGCCGGAACACCGGGGAGCTGTTTTTT
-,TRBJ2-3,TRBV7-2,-,CASSRSGLSTDTQYF,TGTGCCAGCAGCCGTTCGGGGCTCAGCACAGATACGCAGTATTTT
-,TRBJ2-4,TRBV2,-,CASRNREAKNIQYF,TGTGCCAGCAGAAACAGGGAAGCCAAAAACATTCAGTACTTC
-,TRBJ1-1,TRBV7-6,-,CASGKGGRNTEAFF,TGTGCCAGCGGGAAGGGGGGGCGGAACACTGAAGCTTTCTTT
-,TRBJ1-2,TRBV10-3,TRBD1,CAIRQGVPPGGYTF,TGTGCCATCAGACAGGGGGTGCCCCCGGGAGGCTACACCTTC
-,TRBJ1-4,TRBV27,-,CASSLMGRGEKLFF,TGTGCCAGCAGTTTAATGGGGCGCGGTGAAAAACTGTTTTTT